This record looks at one T cell receptor beta chain sequence and its context. Looked up from germline, CDR1 is LGHDT and CDR2 is YNNKEL (reference sequence). J gave up 2 bases and V 8 bases, and 7 bases lay outside the gene matches. This CDR3 region has 14 residues. The repertoire was sequenced with immunoSEQ multiplex PCR; TCRdb's copy has only in-frame clones and lacks some. The profile shows around 500,000 clones, more than 75% of them singletons. This sample stems from a study of blood T cell repertoires in COVID-19. Study background: Samples taken during acute and convalescent COVID-19 were collected in the United States, Italy and Spain.

Participants' own reports of clinical history determined their cohort assignment. Each recovered donor of Cohort 3 presented with two negative PCRs, clearance, or symptom resolution. This receptor was identified in a woman in her thirties or forties who had recovered from COVID-19. The specimen sequenced was PBMCs or T cells enriched from blood (not recorded which). This sequence joins TRBV3-1 (or the pseudogene TRBV3-2) and TRBJ2-3, with 7 bases fitting TRBD2. The CDR3: CASGNGRHTDTQYF. CDR3 nucleotides: TGTGCCAGCGGCAACGGGAGGCACACAGATACGCAGTATTTT.